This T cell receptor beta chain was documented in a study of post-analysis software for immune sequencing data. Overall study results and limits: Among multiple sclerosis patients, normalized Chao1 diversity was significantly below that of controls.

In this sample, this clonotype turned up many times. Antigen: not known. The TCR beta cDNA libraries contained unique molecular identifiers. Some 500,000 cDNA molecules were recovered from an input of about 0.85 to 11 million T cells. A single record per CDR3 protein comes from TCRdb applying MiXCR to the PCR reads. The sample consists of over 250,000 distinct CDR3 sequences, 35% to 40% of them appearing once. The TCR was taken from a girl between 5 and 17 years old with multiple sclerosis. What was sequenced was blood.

The DNA of the CDR3 is TGTGCCAGCAGCCCCCGGACTAGCGGGAACAATGAGCAGTTCTTC. Its translation: CASSPRTSGNNEQFF. The V call is TRBV9, the J call TRBJ2-1; 12 bases line up with TRBD2. The CDR3 sequence is 15 residues long. Trimming at V came to 4 bases and at J to 5 bases, leaving 4 bases not matched to a gene. The germline CDR1 and CDR2 sequences are SGDLS and YYNGEE. The full variable domain, in which reference TRBV9 and TRBJ2-1 provide the parts outside the CDR3, is DSGVTQTPKHLITATGQRVTLRCSPRSGDLSVYWYQQSLDQGLQFLIQYYNGEERAKGNILERFSAQQFPDLHSELNLSSLELGDSALYFCASSPRTSGNNEQFFGPGTRLTVL.